Presented here are 10 T cell receptor beta chains from one specimen sequenced in a study of blood T cell repertoires in COVID-19. Produced via immunoSEQ multiplex PCR; TCRdb's table is partial and in-frame only. The repertoire includes roughly 250,000 clones, 84% of them detected once, and about 9.1% sits in the top ten. Sequencing used peripheral blood. Receptors were obtained from a human donor in a cohort sampled during active COVID-19.

The J gene is TRBJ2-7, the V gene TRBV27; 9 bases map to TRBD2. V shed 2 bases, J shed 1 base, and the junction held 3 bases outside the gene matches. The germline gives CDR1 MNHEY, CDR2 SMNVEV (reference sequence). This CDR3 has 15 amino acids. CDR3 bases: TGTGCCAGCAGTTTAACAGCGGGAGGATCCTACGAGCAGTACTTC. It yields the protein CASSLTAGGSYEQYF.

This chain joins TRBV19 and TRBJ2-7, with 10 bases matching TRBD2. Per germline, CDR1 LNHDA and CDR2 SQIVND (reference sequence). V shed 6 bases, J shed 4 bases, and the junction held 12 bases outside the gene matches. CDR3 size: 16 residues. The chain's CDR3 is CASRAYSGGGPYEQYF. In DNA, the CDR3 is TGTGCCAGTAGAGCGTACAGCGGGGGGGGCCCATACGAGCAGTACTTC.

This clone occurred a few times. The V gene is TRBV6-2 or TRBV6-3, the J gene TRBJ1-1; D call uncertain. The germline CDR1 and CDR2 sequences are MNHEY and SVGEGT. The CDR3 totals 15 residues. V gave up 2 bases and J gave up 8 bases, with 18 bases separating them. In DNA form, the CDR3 reads TGTGCCAGCAGTTACGGCCTCTCGGGGTTTAGGGAAGCTTTCTTT. Translating gives CASSYGLSGFREAFF.

The J gene is TRBJ2-3, the V gene TRBV7-2, with 11 bases fitting TRBD2. V shed 2 bases, J shed 4 bases, and the junction held 5 bases outside the gene matches. The CDR3 spans 16 residues. CDR1 is SGHTA, CDR2 FQGNSA, per germline. CDR3 coding DNA: TGTGCCAGCAGCTTAAATAGCGGGAGGGCAGCAGATACGCAGTATTTT. This gives the protein CASSLNSGRAADTQYF. The variable domain in full, with the rest retrieved from reference TRBV7-2 and TRBJ2-3, is GAGVSQSPSNKVTEKGKDVELRCDPISGHTALYWYRQSLGQGLEFLIYFQGNSAPDKSGLPSDRFSAERTGGSVSTLTIQRTQQEDSAVYLCASSLNSGRAADTQYFGPGTRLTVL.

The chain is built from TRBV9 and TRBJ2-1; 12 positions agree with TRBD2. From germline, CDR1 is SGDLS and CDR2 YYNGEE. With 3 bases clipped from V and 5 bases from J, the junction kept 3 bases outside the gene matches. The CDR3 runs 15 residues. CDR3 amino acids: CASSARLAGDNEQFF. CDR3 coding DNA: TGTGCCAGCAGCGCGCGACTAGCGGGAGACAATGAGCAGTTCTTC.

The chain uses TRBV11-2 and TRBJ2-7; TRBD2 aligns across 8 bases. CDR3 size: 17 residues. Trimming removed 3 bases from V and 0 bases from J; junction bases left unmatched: 10. Germline V gives CDR1 SGHAT, CDR2 FQNNGV. CDR3 region: CASSFLSGARSSYEQYF. The DNA for the CDR3 is TGTGCCAGCAGCTTCCTTAGCGGGGCGAGGAGCTCCTACGAGCAGTACTTC.

V is TRBV12-2 and J is TRBJ2-3; no DNA check was done on the table's D call, TRBD2. TRBV12-2 is flagged as a pseudogene. The CDR3 is 14 amino acids. CDR3 residues: CASRLAPYADTQYF. Here the CDR3 DNA reads TGTGCAAGTCGCTTAGCGCCCTACGCGGATACGCAGTATTTT.

The gene calls are TRBV14 and TRBJ2-7; TRBD2 aligns across 7 bases. V lost 4 bases, J lost 13 bases, and 22 bases stayed unmatched. There are 16 residues in the CDR3. CDR1 is SGHDN and CDR2 is FVKESK in the germline V gene. CDR3 DNA: TGTGCCAGCAGCCCGGGTATGGGGAGGGGTTCCCGCGATCTATACTTC. It encodes CASSPGMGRGSRDLYF.

This clone was recorded a few times. The chain couples TRBV15 to TRBJ1-1; 8 nucleotides align to TRBD1. Germline V gene lookup returns CDR1 LNHNV and CDR2 YYDKDF (reference sequence). The CDR3 is 15 amino acids. The V and J ends lost 0 bases and 5 bases, in that order; junction bases with no gene match: 5. This CDR3 reads CATSRDQGAVTEAFF. The CDR3 nucleotides are TGTGCCACCAGCAGAGATCAGGGGGCGGTGACTGAAGCTTTCTTT.

The V call is TRBV29-1, the J call TRBJ1-3; unclear D gene. CDR1 and CDR2 (germline): SQVTM, ANQGSEA. There are 12 residues in the CDR3. V was shortened by 5 bases and J by 4 bases, with 9 bases between the two germline ends. The CDR3 is CSVLSSGNTIYF. The DNA of the CDR3 is TGCAGCGTTTTGAGTTCGGGAAACACCATATATTTT. Full variable domain (missing parts from reference TRBV29-1 and TRBJ1-3): SAVISQKPSRDICQRGTSLTIQCQVDSQVTMMFWYRQQPGQSLTLIATANQGSEATYESGFVIDKFPISRPNLTFSTLTVSNMSPEDSSIYLCSVLSSGNTIYFGEGSWLTVV.